The source of this T cell receptor beta chain is a study of blood T cell repertoires in COVID-19. The table came from immunoSEQ multiplex PCR; TCRdb's copy has only in-frame clones and leaves some out. The repertoire holds 150,000 to 200,000 clones, with about four fifths as singletons. Trimming took 2 bases from V and 6 from J; bases not matched to a gene: 7. The CDR3 is made up of 15 amino acids. Germline CDR1 is KGHSH and CDR2 is LQKENI. This clonotype originated in a woman between 65 and 79 years old with COVID-19, enrolled during active disease. V usage is TRBV18 and J usage is TRBJ2-1; 7 bases map to TRBD2. The specimen sequenced was peripheral blood. The CDR3 bases are TGTGCCAGCTCACCAATCGCTAGCGGAACCAATGAGCAGTTCTTC. Encoded protein: CASSPIASGTNEQFF. The full variable domain, rest sourced from reference TRBV18 and TRBJ2-1, is NAGVMQNPRHLVRRRGQEARLRCSPMKGHSHVYWYRQLPEEGLKFMVYLQKENIIDESGMPKERFSAEFPKEGPSILRIQQVVRGDSAAYFCASSPIASGTNEQFFGPGTRLTVL.